This section outlines one T cell receptor beta chain sequence together with its context. The antigen remains undetermined. The source of the sample is a study of PD-1 blockade in classical Hodgkin lymphoma. Findings and caveats of the study: The diversity seen at baseline in complete responders resembled that of newly diagnosed patients. With CD4+ cells, TCR diversity rose significantly by C4D1, but not with CD8+ cells.

No patient escaped relapse after autologous stem cell transplantation, and brentuximab vedotin exposure varied. Sequencing was performed with immunoSEQ multiplex PCR; in TCRdb, only in-frame clones are kept and a portion is missing. The data show 40,000 to 65,000 clones, over 75% seen once. The material was peripheral blood mononuclear cells (PBMCs), obtained at baseline. This receptor was identified in a human donor with classical Hodgkin lymphoma.

The CDR3 sequence: CASSPTVEGGYTF. CDR3 nucleotides: TGTGCCAGCAGTCCAACAGTCGAGGGTGGCTACACCTTC. The chain is built from TRBV6-5 and TRBJ1-2; D not resolved. The CDR3 runs 13 residues. Per germline, CDR1 MNHEY and CDR2 SVGAGI. The V and J ends lost 5 bases and 7 bases respectively, with 14 bases between them.